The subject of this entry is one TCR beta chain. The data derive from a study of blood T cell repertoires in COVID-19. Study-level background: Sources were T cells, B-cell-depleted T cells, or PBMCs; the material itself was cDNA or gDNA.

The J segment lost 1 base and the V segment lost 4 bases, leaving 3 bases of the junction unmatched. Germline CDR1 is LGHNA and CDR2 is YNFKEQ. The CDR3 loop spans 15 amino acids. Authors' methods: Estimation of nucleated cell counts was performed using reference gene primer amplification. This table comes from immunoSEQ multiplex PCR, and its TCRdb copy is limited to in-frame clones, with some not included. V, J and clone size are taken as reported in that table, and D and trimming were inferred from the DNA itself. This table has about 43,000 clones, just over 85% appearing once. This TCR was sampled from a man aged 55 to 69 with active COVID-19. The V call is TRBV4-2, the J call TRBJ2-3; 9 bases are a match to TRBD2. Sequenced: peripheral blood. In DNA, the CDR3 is TGTGCCAGCAGCCCCCGACTAGCGGGCACAGATACGCAGTATTTT. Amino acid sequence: CASSPRLAGTDTQYF.